The 23 T cell receptor beta chains given below trace back to one sample, sequenced in a study of PD-L1 blockade in urothelial cancer. TCRdb's table, derived via immunoSEQ multiplex PCR, lists solely in-frame clones and lacks some. The data contain approximately 100,000 clones, roughly 90% of them seen just once; the ten biggest clones take up 0.97%. As for time point: pretreatment peripheral blood. The sequences come from PBMCs, collected around atezolizumab (anti-PD-L1) treatment. Every receptor here comes from a woman older than 75 with urothelial cancer.

The chain combines TRBV9 with TRBJ2-1; 12 bases line up with TRBD2. V dropped 7 bases and J dropped 4; count of bases not matched to a gene: 9. Germline values: CDR1 SGDLS, CDR2 YYNGEE. This CDR3 spans 16 amino acids. CDR3 sequence: CASQATSGRNYNEQFF. The CDR3 coding sequence is TGTGCCAGCCAAGCCACTAGCGGGAGGAATTACAATGAGCAGTTCTTC. Full variable domain (rest looked up from reference TRBV9 and TRBJ2-1): DSGVTQTPKHLITATGQRVTLRCSPRSGDLSVYWYQQSLDQGLQFLIQYYNGEERAKGNILERFSAQQFPDLHSELNLSSLELGDSALYFCASQATSGRNYNEQFFGPGTRLTVL.

The chain carries TRBV5-4 and TRBJ2-7, with TRBD2 matching 8 bases. The CDR3 loop spans 14 amino acids. Germline CDR1 is SGHNT and CDR2 is YYREEE (reference sequence). J gave up 2 bases and V 10 bases, and 11 bases lay outside the gene matches. The CDR3 sequence: CALPGGAGTYEQYF. CDR3 nucleotide sequence: TGTGCCCTCCCCGGGGGGGCCGGGACCTACGAGCAGTACTTC.

The chain carries TRBV11-2 and TRBJ1-4; 7 bases are shared with TRBD1. From germline, CDR1 is SGHAT and CDR2 FQNNGV. V shed 3 bases, J shed 6 bases, and the junction held 10 bases outside the gene matches. The CDR3 is 16 residues long. The CDR3 is CASSFYLQGQDEKLFF. The CDR3 region has the DNA TGTGCCAGCAGCTTCTATTTACAGGGGCAGGATGAAAAACTGTTTTTT.

The rearrangement uses TRBV28 and TRBJ2-2; 9 bases are a match to TRBD1. The CDR3 extends over 14 amino acids. Germline CDR1 MDHEN, CDR2 SYDVKM. The ends lost 6 bases at V and 5 bases at J; junction bases unmatched: 4. DNA of the CDR3: TGTGCCAGCAGACAGGGGGCTGGTACCGGGGAGCTGTTTTTT. Translating gives CASRQGAGTGELFF. The full variable domain, rest sourced from reference TRBV28 and TRBJ2-2, is DVKVTQSSRYLVKRTGEKVFLECVQDMDHENMFWYRQDPGLGLRLIYFSYDVKMKEKGDIPEGYSVSREKKERFSLILESASTNQTSMYLCASRQGAGTGELFFGEGSRLTVL.

CDR3 DNA: TGTGCCAGCAGTTATACAGGGGGCCACGAGCAGTACTTC. This encodes CASSYTGGHEQYF. This sequence joins TRBV28 and TRBJ2-7; 9 nucleotides agree with TRBD1. V gave up 4 bases and J gave up 5 bases; unmatched junction bases: 3. CDR1 is MDHEN and CDR2 is SYDVKM in the germline V gene. There are 13 residues in the CDR3.

V gene TRBV2 combines with J gene TRBJ1-1; the D gene is possibly TRBD1 (5 bases). V lost 7 bases and J 3 bases, leaving 12 bases between the germline ends. This CDR3 has 13 residues. In germline, CDR1 is SNHLY, CDR2 FYNNEI. CDR3 in amino acids: CASKKTVDTEAFF. The DNA of the CDR3 is TGTGCCAGCAAGAAGACAGTTGACACTGAAGCTTTCTTT.

The V gene is TRBV5-4, the J gene TRBJ2-1, with D possibly matching TRBD2 (5 bases). The CDR3 extends over 15 amino acids. Trimming left V 0 bases short and J 2 bases short, with 9 bases between. Germline CDR1 and CDR2: SGHNT and YYREEE (reference sequence). The CDR3: CASSLGGSPYNEQFF. In nucleotides, the CDR3 is TGTGCCAGCAGCTTGGGAGGGTCCCCCTACAATGAGCAGTTCTTC.

The CDR3 spells CASSKRRTRTNEKLFF. Written as DNA, the CDR3 is TGTGCCAGTAGTAAAAGGAGAACACGGACTAATGAAAAACTGTTTTTT. The chain recombines TRBV19 with TRBJ1-4, with D uncertain. Germline CDR1 and CDR2: LNHDA and SQIVND (reference sequence). V lost 4 bases to trimming and J lost 2 bases, with 14 bases between them. This CDR3 contains 16 residues.

V and J are TRBV7-9 and TRBJ2-5, with 7 positions matching TRBD1. Unmatched junction bases numbered 2, after V lost 3 bases and J lost 1 base. CDR3 length equals 14 residues. In germline, CDR1 is SEHNR, CDR2 FQNEAQ (reference sequence). Here the CDR3 reads CASSLWDSQETQYF. The CDR3 DNA reads TGTGCCAGCAGCTTGTGGGACAGCCAAGAGACCCAGTACTTC.

The chain links TRBV7-2 to TRBJ2-7; D is undetermined. V was shortened by 3 bases and J by 5 bases, with 8 bases between the two germline ends. Germline CDR1 and CDR2: SGHTA and FQGNSA. The CDR3 is 12 amino acids. This chain's CDR3 is CASSFISDEQYF. The CDR3 nucleotides read TGTGCCAGCAGCTTCATCAGTGACGAGCAGTACTTC. The whole variable domain, filled in from reference TRBV7-2 and TRBJ2-7, reads GAGVSQSPSNKVTEKGKDVELRCDPISGHTALYWYRQSLGQGLEFLIYFQGNSAPDKSGLPSDRFSAERTGGSVSTLTIQRTQQEDSAVYLCASSFISDEQYFGPGTRLTVT.

The rearrangement links TRBV19 to TRBJ2-1, with 11 bases lining up with TRBD2. This CDR3 is built from 15 residues. Germline V gives CDR1 LNHDA, CDR2 SQIVND (reference sequence). Trimming removed 5 bases from V and 6 bases from J; junction bases left unmatched: 6. CDR3: CASSRLAGGVNEQFF. The CDR3 coding sequence is TGTGCCAGTAGTCGTCTAGCGGGAGGTGTCAATGAGCAGTTCTTC.

This chain connects TRBV30 to TRBJ1-1; 7 bases fit TRBD1. CDR3 length equals 14 residues. Looked up from germline, CDR1 is GTSNPN and CDR2 is SVGIG (reference sequence). V trimming: 1 base; J trimming: 5 bases; junction bases outside the gene matches: 7. The CDR3 sequence: CAWSEGTALTEAFF. The CDR3 nucleotides read TGTGCCTGGAGTGAAGGGACAGCTTTAACTGAAGCTTTCTTT.

This chain joins TRBV11-2 and TRBJ2-5; weak D call: TRBD2 (5 bases). The CDR3 runs 14 residues. V lost 5 bases, J lost 5 bases, and 15 bases lay in between. Germline V CDR1 and CDR2: SGHAT, FQNNGV. Here the CDR3 reads CASSNRTGGETQYF. The CDR3 nucleotides are TGTGCCAGCAGCAACCGGACGGGCGGGGAGACCCAGTACTTC.

The chain has TRBV9 and TRBJ2-7; a possible D gene is TRBD2 (6 bases). This CDR3 has 14 residues. Trimming stripped 4 bases from V and 3 bases from J, with 14 bases between. Germline CDR1 is SGDLS and CDR2 is YYNGEE. Here the CDR3 DNA reads TGTGCCAGCAGCTCTCTCGACGGGGGCTACGAGCAGTACTTC. The encoded protein is CASSSLDGGYEQYF.

The chain combines TRBV30 with TRBJ2-7, with 7 bases identical to TRBD2. The germline CDR1 and CDR2 sequences are GTSNPN and SVGIG (reference sequence). The CDR3 has 16 amino acids. Germline trimming cut 3 bases from V and 7 bases from J; bases unmatched to any gene: 18. The CDR3 nucleotides are TGTGCCTGGAGCGGGCTAGAGGCAGCGGGGACCCTAGAGCAGTACTTC. It is translated as CAWSGLEAAGTLEQYF.

V usage is TRBV19 and J usage is TRBJ1-2, with D perhaps TRBD1 (6 bases). Trimming left V 6 bases short and J 2 bases short, with 13 bases between. The CDR3 is made up of 14 amino acids. Germline V gene data show CDR1 as LNHDA and CDR2 as SQIVND (reference sequence). CDR3 sequence (DNA): TGTGCCAGTAGCACCAGGGGAACAAACTATGGCTACACCTTC. It encodes CASSTRGTNYGYTF. Together with reference TRBV19 and TRBJ1-2, the CDR3 gives the full variable domain: DGGITQSPKYLFRKEGQNVTLSCEQNLNHDAMYWYRQDPGQGLRLIYYSQIVNDFQKGDIAEGYSVSREKKESFPLTVTSAQKNPTAFYLCASSTRGTNYGYTFGSGTRLTVV.

The chain uses TRBV6-1 and TRBJ2-2; 11 bases match TRBD2. The length of the CDR3 is 15 residues. Germline V CDR1 and CDR2: MNHNS, SASEGT. Trimming at V came to 4 bases and at J to 3 bases, leaving 1 base not matched to a gene. CDR3 DNA sequence: TGTGCCAGCAGTGTACTAGCGGGGGACACCGGGGAGCTGTTTTTT. Translated: CASSVLAGDTGELFF.

This clone was counted once. The chain combines TRBV4-1 with TRBJ2-7; D remains ambiguous. Trimming removed 0 bases from V and 0 bases from J, with 12 bases in between. Germline-derived CDR1 and CDR2 are MGHRA and YSYEKL. The CDR3 length is 16 residues. The CDR3 nucleotides read TGCGCCAGCAGCCAAGATTCGGCAGGTCTCTCCTACGAGCAGTACTTC. Its translation: CASSQDSAGLSYEQYF.

The chain is built from TRBV18 and TRBJ1-1, with no clear D. The V gene lost 2 bases and the J gene lost 1 base, with 11 bases spanning the gap. Germline lookup yields CDR1 KGHSH and CDR2 LQKENI. The CDR3 spans 15 residues. Written as DNA, the CDR3 is TGTGCCAGCTCACCAGGGAGCCAGCAGAACACTGAAGCTTTCTTT. Its translation: CASSPGSQQNTEAFF.

V is TRBV10-3 and J is TRBJ2-7; 11 nucleotides line up with TRBD2. The CDR3 extends over 15 amino acids. After removal of 4 bases from V and 3 bases from J, the junction contained 5 bases not matched to a gene. CDR1 and CDR2 from the germline V gene are ENHRY and SYGVKD. The CDR3 loop reads CAISGKTSGDYEQYF. The CDR3 bases are TGTGCCATCAGTGGTAAGACTAGCGGGGACTACGAGCAGTACTTC.

This chain connects TRBV9 to TRBJ1-1; possible D gene TRBD1, 6 bases. The CDR3 is 13 amino acids. Looked up from germline, CDR1 is SGDLS and CDR2 is YYNGEE. Deletions cut 0 bases from V and 7 bases from J, with 10 bases between. The DNA for the CDR3 is TGTGCCAGCAGCGTAGTGGGGGCGGGTGAAGCTTTCTTT. Translation: CASSVVGAGEAFF.

This clone was recorded once. The chain has TRBV11-3 and TRBJ2-1; 8 nucleotides match TRBD2. CDR3 length: 15 amino acids. CDR1 and CDR2 from the germline V gene are SGHNT and YENEEA. With 4 bases clipped from V and 7 bases from J, the junction kept 9 bases outside the gene matches. CDR3 in amino acids: CASSSGTSRGNEQFF. CDR3 sequence (DNA): TGTGCCAGCAGCTCCGGGACTAGTCGAGGTAATGAGCAGTTCTTC.

The chain has TRBV6-1 and TRBJ2-7, with D tentatively TRBD1 (6 bases). Trimming removed 6 bases at V and 4 bases at J, with 16 bases between. This CDR3 region has 14 residues. Germline CDR1 MNHNS, CDR2 SASEGT. Here the CDR3 DNA reads TGTGCCAGCAGCCAAGCCCACGGACAGTACGAGCAGTACTTC. It is translated as CASSQAHGQYEQYF.